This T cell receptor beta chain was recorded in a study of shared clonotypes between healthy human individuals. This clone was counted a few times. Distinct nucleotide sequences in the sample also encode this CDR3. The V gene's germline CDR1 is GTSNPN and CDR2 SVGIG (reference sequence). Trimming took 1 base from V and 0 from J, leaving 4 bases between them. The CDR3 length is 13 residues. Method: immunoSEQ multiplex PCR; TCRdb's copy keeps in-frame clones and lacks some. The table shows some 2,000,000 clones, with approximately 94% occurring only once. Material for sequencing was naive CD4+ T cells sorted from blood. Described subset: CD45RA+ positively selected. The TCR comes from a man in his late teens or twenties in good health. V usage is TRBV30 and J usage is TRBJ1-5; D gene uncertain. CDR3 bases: TGTGCCTGGAGTGAGAATAGCAATCAGCCCCAGCATTTT. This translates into CAWSENSNQPQHF.